One and the same sample provided the 15 T cell receptor beta chains below, sequenced in a study of blood T cell repertoires in COVID-19 (dated by TCRdb to between 2020 and 2021). Library creation used the immunoSEQ multiplex PCR assay. The source is immuneACCESS, and TCRdb retained only in-frame sequences with V and J called. Part of the clones is not carried over; for the studies checked, unresolved V genes explain less than half of this, and the remainder is unexplained. This sample lists tens of thousands of clones; about four fifths were detected once. Approximately 18% of the sample rests with the top ten. Sequencing was performed on peripheral blood. These receptors were taken from a man aged 25 to 40 with COVID-19, enrolled during active disease.

V gene TRBV6-5 combines with J gene TRBJ2-3; 7 bases line up with TRBD1. Germline CDR1 MNHEY, CDR2 SVGAGI. J gave up 4 bases and V 6 bases, and 10 bases lay outside the gene matches. This CDR3 is built from 15 residues. CDR3 coding DNA: TGTGCCAGCAGGCAGGGGGTGAGGGTCCCAGATACGCAGTATTTT. Protein sequence: CASRQGVRVPDTQYF.

The chain has TRBV27 and TRBJ2-7; maybe TRBD2 (6 bases). This CDR3 is built from 16 residues. CDR1 is MNHEY and CDR2 is SMNVEV in the germline V gene (reference sequence). The ends were cut back, 4 bases at V and 2 bases at J, with 18 bases in the middle. For the CDR3, the DNA is TGTGCCAGCAGTTCCGAGGGTGGAGGGCGGCCCTACGAGCAGTACTTC. Protein: CASSSEGGGRPYEQYF.

V is TRBV2 and J is TRBJ2-5, with 8 bases identical to TRBD1. J was trimmed by 4 bases and V by 6 bases; bases with no gene match: 7. Germline V gene lookup returns CDR1 SNHLY and CDR2 FYNNEI. This CDR3 has 14 amino acids. The DNA for the CDR3 is TGTGCCAGCAGGGACGACAGGGGAGGAGAGACCCAGTACTTC. This encodes CASRDDRGGETQYF.

This clone was seen a handful of times. V and J are TRBV28 and TRBJ1-1; tentatively, D is TRBD1 (5 bases). The V end lost 3 bases, the J end lost 0 bases, and 17 bases lay between the germline ends. The CDR3 loop spans 17 amino acids. Germline CDR1 reads MDHEN; CDR2 reads SYDVKM. The CDR3 sequence is CASSFPSLARVNTEAFF. The CDR3 DNA follows: TGTGCCAGCAGTTTTCCGAGTCTGGCCAGGGTGAACACTGAAGCTTTCTTT.

The chain is built from TRBV6-5 and TRBJ1-2, with D possibly TRBD1 on 5 matching bases. The germline V gene has CDR1 MNHEY and CDR2 SVGAGI. This CDR3 has 14 amino acids. The V end lost 2 bases, the J end lost 3 bases, and 10 bases lay between the germline ends. CDR3 sequence: CASSYGLGDYGYTF. DNA for the CDR3: TGTGCCAGCAGTTACGGTCTAGGGGACTATGGCTACACCTTC.

The chain employs TRBV7-2 and TRBJ2-7; TRBD1 matches 9 bases. This CDR3 has 15 amino acids. J gave up 3 bases and V 2 bases, and 5 bases lay outside the gene matches. Looked up from germline, CDR1 is SGHTA and CDR2 is FQGNSA. The CDR3 here is CASSLRMTGGYEQYF. DNA for the CDR3: TGTGCCAGCAGCTTAAGGATGACAGGGGGCTACGAGCAGTACTTC.

This clone occurred many times. The V and J genes are TRBV5-1 and TRBJ1-2; 11 bases match TRBD1. Germline V gene sequence: CDR1 SGHRS, CDR2 YFSETQ. This CDR3 is 14 amino acids long. With 4 bases clipped from V and 4 bases from J, the junction kept 3 bases outside the gene matches. The CDR3 DNA sequence: TGCGCCAGCAGCGTCGGGACAGGGGGCTATGGCTACACCTTC. It specifies CASSVGTGGYGYTF.

This clone was found once. The chain links TRBV30 to TRBJ2-3; D is unclear. CDR3 length: 12 amino acids. CDR1 and CDR2 (germline): GTSNPN, SVGIG (reference sequence). Trimming took 2 bases from V and 1 from J, leaving 4 bases between them. The CDR3 nucleotides read TGTGCCTGGAGTCGGGGCACAGATACGCAGTATTTT. This translates into CAWSRGTDTQYF. Combining the CDR3 with reference TRBV30 and TRBJ2-3 gives the whole variable domain SQTIHQWPATLVQPVGSPLSLECTVEGTSNPNLYWYRQAAGRGLQLLFYSVGIGQISSEVPQNLSASRPQDRQFILSSKKLLLSDSGFYLCAWSRGTDTQYFGPGTRLTVL.

This clone occurred many times. The V gene is TRBV6-5, the J gene TRBJ1-6; a possible D gene is TRBD1 (6 bases). V lost 2 bases and J 6 bases, leaving 8 bases between the germline ends. The CDR3 totals 14 residues. Germline loops: CDR1 MNHEY, CDR2 SVGAGI. The CDR3, as DNA: TGTGCCAGCAGTTACGACAGGAGTAATTCACCCCTCCACTTT. This gives the protein CASSYDRSNSPLHF.

The rearrangement links TRBV29-1 to TRBJ1-2; 8 nucleotides match TRBD1. J lost 7 bases, V lost 4 bases, and 11 bases had no gene match. This CDR3 has 14 amino acids. Germline V gene data show CDR1 as SQVTM and CDR2 as ANQGSEA. The CDR3 coding sequence is TGCAGCGTTGGGAACTACACAGGGGGAGGTGGCTACACCTTC. Its translation: CSVGNYTGGGGYTF.

The chain links TRBV7-6 to TRBJ2-5; 7 bases align to TRBD1. J lost 4 bases, V lost 5 bases, and 16 bases had no gene match. The CDR3 contains 17 residues. The germline gives CDR1 SGHVS, CDR2 FNYEAQ. CDR3 in amino acids: CASSPIDPGQTIETQYF. CDR3 in DNA: TGTGCCAGCAGCCCAATAGACCCGGGACAGACAATAGAGACCCAGTACTTC.

V gene TRBV19 combines with J gene TRBJ1-4; D is undetermined. Trimming took 2 bases from V and 4 from J, leaving 5 bases between them. This CDR3 has 13 residues. The germline V gene has CDR1 LNHDA and CDR2 SQIVND (reference sequence). CDR3 residues: CASSIQLNEKLFF. The DNA of the CDR3 is TGTGCCAGTAGTATACAACTTAATGAAAAACTGTTTTTT.

The chain combines TRBV11-3 with TRBJ2-2; unclear D gene. Germline V gene lookup returns CDR1 SGHNT and CDR2 YENEEA. This CDR3 spans 17 amino acids. Trimming cost V 5 bases and J 4 bases, with 20 bases left between them. CDR3 sequence: CASSPNMARSSTGELFF. The DNA for the CDR3 is TGTGCCAGCAGCCCCAATATGGCAAGAAGTTCCACCGGGGAGCTGTTTTTT.

The rearrangement joins TRBV11-3 to TRBJ2-5; D gene ambiguous. This CDR3 region has 12 residues. The V end was cut by 3 bases, the J end by 5 bases, with 7 bases between. CDR1 and CDR2 from the germline V gene are SGHNT and YENEEA. The CDR3 sequence is CASSLSSETQYF. In DNA, the CDR3 is TGTGCCAGCAGCTTGTCCTCGGAGACCCAGTACTTC.

This clone has more than one count but fewer than ten. V and J are TRBV4-3 and TRBJ2-7; 9 positions match TRBD2. The CDR3 is 15 amino acids. V was clipped by 1 base and J by 0 bases; unmatched bases: 1. Germline CDR1 LGHNA, CDR2 YSLEER. The CDR3 here is CASSQALAGSYEQYF. For the CDR3, the DNA is TGCGCCAGCAGCCAAGCACTAGCGGGCTCCTACGAGCAGTACTTC.